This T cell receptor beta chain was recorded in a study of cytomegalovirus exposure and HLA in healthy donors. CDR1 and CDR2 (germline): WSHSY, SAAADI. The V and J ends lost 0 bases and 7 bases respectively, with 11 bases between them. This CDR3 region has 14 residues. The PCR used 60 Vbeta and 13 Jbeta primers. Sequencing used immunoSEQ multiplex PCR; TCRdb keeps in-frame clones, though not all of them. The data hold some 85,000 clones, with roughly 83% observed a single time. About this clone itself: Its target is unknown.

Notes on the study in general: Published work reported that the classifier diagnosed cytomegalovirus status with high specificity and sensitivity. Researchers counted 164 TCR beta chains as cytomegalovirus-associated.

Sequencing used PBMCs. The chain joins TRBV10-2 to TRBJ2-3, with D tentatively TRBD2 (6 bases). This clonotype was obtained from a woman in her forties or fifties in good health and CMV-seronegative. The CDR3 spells CASSESWGRNTQYF. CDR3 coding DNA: TGCGCCAGCAGTGAGTCCTGGGGGAGGAATACGCAGTATTTT.